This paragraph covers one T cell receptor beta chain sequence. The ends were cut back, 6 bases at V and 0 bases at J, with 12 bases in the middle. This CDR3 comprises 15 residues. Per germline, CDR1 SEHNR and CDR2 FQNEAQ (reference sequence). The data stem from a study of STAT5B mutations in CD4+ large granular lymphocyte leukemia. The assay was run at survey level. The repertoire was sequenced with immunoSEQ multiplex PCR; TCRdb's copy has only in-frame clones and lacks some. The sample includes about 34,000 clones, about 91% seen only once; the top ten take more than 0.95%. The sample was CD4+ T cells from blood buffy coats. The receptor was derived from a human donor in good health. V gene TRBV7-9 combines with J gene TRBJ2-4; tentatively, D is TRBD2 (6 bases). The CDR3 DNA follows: TGTGCCAGCAGTCCCCGGGGGATAGCCAAAAACATTCAGTACTTC. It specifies CASSPRGIAKNIQYF.